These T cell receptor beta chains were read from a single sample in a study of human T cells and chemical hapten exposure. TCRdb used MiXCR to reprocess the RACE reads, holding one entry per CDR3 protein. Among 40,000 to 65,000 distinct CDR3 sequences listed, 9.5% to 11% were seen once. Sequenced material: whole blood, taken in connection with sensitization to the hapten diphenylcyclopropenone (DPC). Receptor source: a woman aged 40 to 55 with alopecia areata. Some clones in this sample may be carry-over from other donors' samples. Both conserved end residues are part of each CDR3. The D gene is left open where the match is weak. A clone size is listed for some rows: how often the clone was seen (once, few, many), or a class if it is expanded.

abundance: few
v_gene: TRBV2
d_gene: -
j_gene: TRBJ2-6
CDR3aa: CASSDQTGGGPMLSGANVLTF
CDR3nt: TGTGCCAGCAGTGACCAAACCGGGGGCGGTCCGATGCTCTCTGGGGCCAACGTCCTGACTTTC

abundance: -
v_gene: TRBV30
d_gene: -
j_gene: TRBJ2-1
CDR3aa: CACLTEVTYNEQFF
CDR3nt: TGTGCCTGCTTGACTGAGGTAACCTACAATGAGCAGTTCTTC

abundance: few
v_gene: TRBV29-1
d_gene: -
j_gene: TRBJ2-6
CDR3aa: CGFSSGANVLTF
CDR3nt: TGCGGGTTCAGCTCTGGGGCCAACGTCCTGACTTTC

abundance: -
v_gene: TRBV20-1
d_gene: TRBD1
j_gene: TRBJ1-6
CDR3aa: CSAATGGNNSPLHF
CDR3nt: TGCAGTGCCGCGACAGGGGGTAATAATTCACCCCTCCACTTT

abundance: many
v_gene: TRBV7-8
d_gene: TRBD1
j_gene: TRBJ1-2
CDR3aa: CASSHRGTGPQGYTF
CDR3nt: TGTGCCAGCAGCCATAGGGGGACAGGGCCGCAGGGCTACACCTTC

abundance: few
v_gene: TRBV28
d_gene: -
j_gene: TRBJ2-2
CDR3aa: CASSFYRRSSTGELFF
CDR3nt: TGTGCCAGCAGTTTTTATAGACGGTCGAGCACCGGGGAGCTGTTTTTT

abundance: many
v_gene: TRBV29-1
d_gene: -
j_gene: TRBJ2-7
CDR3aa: CSIIGDAYEQYF
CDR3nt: TGCAGCATCATTGGCGACGCCTACGAGCAGTACTTC

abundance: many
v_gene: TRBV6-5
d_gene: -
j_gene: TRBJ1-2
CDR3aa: CASSYWGEVGGYTF
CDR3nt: TGTGCCAGCAGTTACTGGGGGGAAGTAGGTGGCTACACCTTC

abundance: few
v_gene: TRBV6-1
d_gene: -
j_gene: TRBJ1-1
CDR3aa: CASSERSSNTEAFF
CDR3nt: TGTGCCAGCAGTGAAAGGTCGTCGAACACTGAAGCTTTCTTT

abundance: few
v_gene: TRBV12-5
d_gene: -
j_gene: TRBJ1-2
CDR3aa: CASGLGAAQGGGYTF
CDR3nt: TGTGCTAGTGGTTTAGGAGCAGCACAGGGCGGCGGCTACACCTTC

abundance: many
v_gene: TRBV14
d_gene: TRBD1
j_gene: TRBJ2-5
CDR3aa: CASSHGDRGSGTQYF
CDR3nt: TGTGCCAGCAGCCATGGGGACAGAGGGAGCGGGACCCAGTACTTC

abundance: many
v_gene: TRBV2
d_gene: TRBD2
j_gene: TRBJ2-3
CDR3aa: CASSEADRLAGDTQYF
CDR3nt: TGTGCCAGCAGTGAAGCTGACCGCCTAGCGGGAGATACGCAGTATTTT

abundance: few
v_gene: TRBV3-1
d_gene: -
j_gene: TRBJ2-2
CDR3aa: CASSQARVAGELFF
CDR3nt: TGTGCCAGCAGCCAAGCAAGGGTGGCCGGGGAGCTGTTTTTT

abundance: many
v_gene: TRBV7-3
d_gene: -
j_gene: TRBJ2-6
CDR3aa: CASSLNQASGANVLTF
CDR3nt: TGTGCCAGCAGCTTAAATCAGGCCTCTGGGGCCAACGTCCTGACTTTC

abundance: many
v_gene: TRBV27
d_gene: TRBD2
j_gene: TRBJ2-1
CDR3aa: CASRNPLAREYNEQFF
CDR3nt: TGTGCCAGCAGAAACCCCCTGGCGCGGGAGTACAATGAGCAGTTCTTC

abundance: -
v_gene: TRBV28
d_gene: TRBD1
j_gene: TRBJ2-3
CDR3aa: CASSLSRGLSTQYF
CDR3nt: TGTGCCAGCAGTTTATCGAGGGGGCTAAGCACGCAGTATTTT

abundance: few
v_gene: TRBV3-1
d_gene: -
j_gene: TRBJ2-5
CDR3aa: CASSRPPGETQYF
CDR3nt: TGTGCCAGCAGCCGGCCCCCCGGCGAGACCCAGTACTTC

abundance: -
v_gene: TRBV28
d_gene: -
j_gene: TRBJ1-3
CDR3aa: CASSDGNTIYF
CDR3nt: TGTGCCAGCAGTGACGGAAACACCATATATTTT

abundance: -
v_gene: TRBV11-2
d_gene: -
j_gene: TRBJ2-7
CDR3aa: CASSPHGDEQYF
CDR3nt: TGTGCCAGCAGCCCCCACGGGGACGAGCAGTACTTC

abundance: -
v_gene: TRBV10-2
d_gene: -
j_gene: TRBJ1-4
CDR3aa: CASSEAETNEKLFF
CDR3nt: TGCGCCAGCAGTGAGGCCGAAACTAATGAAAAACTGTTTTTT

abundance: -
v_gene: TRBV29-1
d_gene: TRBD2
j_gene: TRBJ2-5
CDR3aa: CSVEADIAGGTETQYF
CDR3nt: TGCAGCGTTGAGGCTGATATAGCGGGGGGTACGGAGACCCAGTACTTC

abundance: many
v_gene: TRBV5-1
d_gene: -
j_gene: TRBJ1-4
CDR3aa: CASSGSSGRNEKLFF
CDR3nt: TGCGCCAGCAGCGGTTCTTCAGGCCGTAATGAAAAACTGTTTTTT

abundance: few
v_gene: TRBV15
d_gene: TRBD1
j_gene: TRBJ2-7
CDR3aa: CATSAGDRGTYEQYF
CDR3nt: TGTGCCACCAGCGCAGGGGACAGGGGCACCTACGAGCAGTACTTC

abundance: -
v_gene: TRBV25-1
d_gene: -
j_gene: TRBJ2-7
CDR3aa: CASSEGIYEQYF
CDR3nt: TGTGCCAGCAGTGAAGGCATATACGAGCAGTACTTC

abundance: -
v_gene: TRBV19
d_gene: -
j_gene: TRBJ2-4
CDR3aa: CASRQGSLPKNIQYF
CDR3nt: TGTGCCAGTAGACAGGGTAGTCTGCCCAAAAACATTCAGTACTTC

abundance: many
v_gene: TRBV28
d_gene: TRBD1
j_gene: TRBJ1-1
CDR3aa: CFSGDRETEAFF
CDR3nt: TGCTTTAGTGGGGACAGGGAGACTGAAGCTTTCTTT

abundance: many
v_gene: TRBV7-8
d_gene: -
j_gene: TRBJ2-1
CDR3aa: CASSPTRGEQFF
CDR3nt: TGTGCCAGCAGCCCTACCAGGGGTGAGCAGTTCTTC

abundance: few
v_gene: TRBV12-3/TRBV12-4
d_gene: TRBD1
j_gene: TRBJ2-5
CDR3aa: CASSEVRGGVQTQYF
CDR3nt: TGTGCCAGCAGTGAAGTTAGAGGGGGCGTCCAGACCCAGTACTTC

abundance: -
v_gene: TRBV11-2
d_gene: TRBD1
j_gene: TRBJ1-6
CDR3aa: CASSPRQGTGSPLHF
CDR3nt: TGTGCCAGCAGCCCACGACAGGGAACGGGTTCACCCCTCCACTTT

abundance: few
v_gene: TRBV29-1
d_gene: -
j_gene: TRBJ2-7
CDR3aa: CSVRQHTYEQYF
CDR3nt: TGCAGCGTTCGACAGCATACCTACGAGCAGTACTTC

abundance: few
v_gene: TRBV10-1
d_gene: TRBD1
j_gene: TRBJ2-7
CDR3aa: CASSPGQNYEQYF
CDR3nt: TGCGCCAGCAGCCCGGGACAGAACTACGAGCAGTACTTC

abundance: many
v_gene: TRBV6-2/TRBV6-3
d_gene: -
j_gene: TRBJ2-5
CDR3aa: CASSHGEVLARERQETQYF
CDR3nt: TGTGCCAGCAGCCACGGCGAGGTCCTCGCCCGAGAACGTCAAGAGACCCAGTACTTC

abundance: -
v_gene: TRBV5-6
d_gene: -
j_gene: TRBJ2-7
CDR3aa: CASSAELRGLQYF
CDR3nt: TGTGCCAGCAGCGCCGAATTACGTGGGTTGCAGTACTTC

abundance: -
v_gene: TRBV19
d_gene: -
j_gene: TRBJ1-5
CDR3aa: CASSRDGNFNQPQHF
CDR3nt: TGTGCCAGTAGTAGGGACGGGAACTTCAATCAGCCCCAGCATTTT

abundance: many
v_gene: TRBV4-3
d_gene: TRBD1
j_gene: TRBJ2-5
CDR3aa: CASSPTAARQGRQETQYF
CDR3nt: TGCGCCAGCAGCCCTACAGCCGCTAGACAGGGGCGCCAAGAGACCCAGTACTTC

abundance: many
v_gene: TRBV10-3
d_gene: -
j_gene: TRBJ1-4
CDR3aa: CAINAATNEKLFF
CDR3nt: TGTGCCATCAATGCGGCAACTAATGAAAAACTGTTTTTT

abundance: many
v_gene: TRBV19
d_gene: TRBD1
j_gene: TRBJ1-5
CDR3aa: CASSIFPPTGISNQPQHF
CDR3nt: TGTGCCAGTAGTATTTTCCCCCCGACAGGGATCAGCAATCAGCCCCAGCATTTT

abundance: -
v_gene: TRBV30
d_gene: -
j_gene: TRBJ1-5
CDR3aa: CAWSVAGDQPQHF
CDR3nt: TGTGCCTGGAGTGTAGCCGGGGATCAGCCCCAGCATTTT

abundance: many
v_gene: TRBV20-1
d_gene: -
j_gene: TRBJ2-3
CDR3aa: CSARFTGRGTDTQYF
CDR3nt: TGCAGTGCTAGGTTCACCGGTAGAGGCACAGATACGCAGTATTTT

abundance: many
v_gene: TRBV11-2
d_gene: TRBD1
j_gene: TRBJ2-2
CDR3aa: CASSLYPGTGREEELFF
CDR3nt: TGTGCCAGCAGCTTATACCCCGGGACAGGGCGGGAAGAGGAGCTGTTTTTT

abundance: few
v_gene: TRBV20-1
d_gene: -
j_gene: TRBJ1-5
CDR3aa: CSARSGLLQPQHF
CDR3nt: TGCAGTGCTAGGTCAGGGCTTCTTCAGCCCCAGCATTTT

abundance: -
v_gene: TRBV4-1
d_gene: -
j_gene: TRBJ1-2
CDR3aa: CASSPPSGDERGYTF
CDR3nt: TGCGCCAGCAGCCCGCCGTCCGGGGACGAGCGTGGCTACACCTTC

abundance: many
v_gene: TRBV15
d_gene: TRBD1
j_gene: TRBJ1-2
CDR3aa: CATSRDRGQGALGYTF
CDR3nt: TGTGCCACCAGCAGAGATAGGGGACAGGGGGCTTTAGGCTACACCTTC

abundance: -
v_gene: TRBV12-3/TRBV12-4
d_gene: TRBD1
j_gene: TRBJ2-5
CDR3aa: CASSLFGTGKETQYF
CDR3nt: TGTGCCAGCAGTTTGTTTGGGACAGGGAAAGAGACCCAGTACTTC

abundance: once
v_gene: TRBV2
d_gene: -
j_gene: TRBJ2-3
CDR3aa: CASTQGSTDTQYF
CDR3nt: TGTGCCAGCACGCAGGGAAGCACAGATACGCAGTATTTT

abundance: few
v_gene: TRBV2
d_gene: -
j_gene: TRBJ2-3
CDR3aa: CASRARWGTDTQYF
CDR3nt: TGTGCCAGCAGGGCTAGATGGGGCACAGATACGCAGTATTTT

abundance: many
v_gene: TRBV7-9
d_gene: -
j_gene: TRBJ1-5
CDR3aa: CASSPPGYSNQPQHF
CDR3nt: TGTGCCAGCAGCCCTCCAGGGTATAGCAATCAGCCCCAGCATTTT

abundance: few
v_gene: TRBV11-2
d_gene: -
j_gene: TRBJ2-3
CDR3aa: CASSLPGTDTQYF
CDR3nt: TGTGCCAGCAGCTTACCGGGCACAGATACGCAGTATTTT

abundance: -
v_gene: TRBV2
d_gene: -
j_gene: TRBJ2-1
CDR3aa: CASSELQGGEQFF
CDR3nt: TGTGCCAGCAGTGAATTGCAGGGGGGCGAGCAGTTCTTC

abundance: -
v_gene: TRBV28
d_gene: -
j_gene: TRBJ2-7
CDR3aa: CASSYRARNEQYF
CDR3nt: TGTGCCAGCAGTTATCGTGCTAGAAACGAGCAGTACTTC

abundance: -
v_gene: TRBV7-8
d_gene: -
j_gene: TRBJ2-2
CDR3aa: CASSLDMAGELFF
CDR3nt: TGTGCCAGCAGCTTGGACATGGCTGGGGAGCTGTTTTTT

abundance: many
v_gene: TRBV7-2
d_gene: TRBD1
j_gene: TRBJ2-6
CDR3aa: CASSWDRASGANVLTF
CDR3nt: TGTGCCAGCAGCTGGGACAGAGCCTCTGGGGCCAACGTCCTGACTTTC

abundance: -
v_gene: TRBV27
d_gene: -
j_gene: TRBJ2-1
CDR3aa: CASSLKSPGPLSSYNEQFF
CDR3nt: TGTGCCAGCAGTTTGAAATCGCCGGGCCCACTCAGCTCCTACAATGAGCAGTTCTTC

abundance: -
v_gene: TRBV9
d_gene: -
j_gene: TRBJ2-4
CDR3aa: CASSVQGGGDIQYF
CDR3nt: TGTGCCAGCAGTGTACAGGGAGGAGGGGACATTCAGTACTTC

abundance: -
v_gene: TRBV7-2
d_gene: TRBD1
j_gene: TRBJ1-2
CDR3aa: CASSPRGTGAHGYTF
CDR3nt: TGTGCCAGCAGCCCGAGGGGGACAGGGGCTCATGGCTACACCTTC

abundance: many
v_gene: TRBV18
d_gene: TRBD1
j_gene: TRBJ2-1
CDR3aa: CASSKTGNGYNEQFF
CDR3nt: TGTGCCAGCTCAAAGACAGGGAACGGCTACAATGAGCAGTTCTTC

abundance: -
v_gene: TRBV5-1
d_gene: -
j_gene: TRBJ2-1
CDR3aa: CASSLDGGEQFF
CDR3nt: TGCGCCAGCAGCTTGGACGGCGGTGAGCAGTTCTTC

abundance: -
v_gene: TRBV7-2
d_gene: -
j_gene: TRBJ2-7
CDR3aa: CASSTGGLAYEQYF
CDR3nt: TGTGCCAGCAGCACCGGGGGGCTGGCCTACGAGCAGTACTTC

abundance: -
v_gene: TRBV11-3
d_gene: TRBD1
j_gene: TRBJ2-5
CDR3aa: CASSLGQGDKGETQYF
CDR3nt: TGTGCCAGCAGCTTAGGACAGGGAGATAAAGGAGAGACCCAGTACTTC

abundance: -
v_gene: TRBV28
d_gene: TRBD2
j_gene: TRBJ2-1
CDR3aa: CASSPAGVFYEQFF
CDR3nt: TGTGCCAGCAGTCCCGCGGGAGTATTCTATGAGCAGTTCTTC